This entry is about one TCR beta chain. After removal of 0 bases from V and 5 bases from J, the junction contained 4 bases not matched to a gene. The CDR3 consists of 15 residues. The V gene's germline CDR1 is SGHNT and CDR2 YENEEA. The data were taken from a study of preoperative IRX-2 immunotherapy in early breast cancer. Only in-frame clones appear in the TCRdb table, and some are missing; sequencing was by immunoSEQ multiplex PCR. The repertoire holds about 38,000 clones, with 75% to 85% as singletons. Treatment defined: preoperative locoregional IRX-2 cytokine immunotherapy. Source: lymph node tissue, taken after IRX-2 immunotherapy. This receptor was taken from a human donor with breast cancer. V usage is TRBV11-3 and J usage is TRBJ2-5; 9 bases line up with TRBD2. The CDR3 region is CASSLEVLAGETQYF. DNA of the CDR3: TGTGCCAGCAGCTTAGAGGTTCTAGCGGGGGAGACCCAGTACTTC.